The entry below describes one T cell receptor (beta chain). The same CDR3 can be traced to other DNA sequences in this sample. The V and J ends lost 4 bases and 10 bases, in that order; junction bases with no gene match: 4. The CDR3 spans 14 residues. CDR1 and CDR2 from the germline V gene are SGHRS and YFSETQ. This sample was included in a study of blood T cell repertoires in COVID-19. Study summary: The samples span acute and convalescent COVID-19 from the United States, Italy and Spain. Sources were T cells, B-cell-depleted T cells, or PBMCs; the material itself was cDNA or gDNA.

Original methodology: For nucleated cells, counts were estimated from reference gene primer amplification. Method: immunoSEQ multiplex PCR; TCRdb's copy keeps in-frame clones and lacks some. That table supplies the V and J calls and clone size; D and trimming were determined from the DNA. The sample consists of around 100,000 clones, around 90% of them appearing once. The source is a man aged 50-60 years with acute or convalescent COVID-19. This chain connects TRBV5-1 to TRBJ1-6; 11 nucleotides agree with TRBD1. The sample comprised peripheral blood. The CDR3 DNA reads TGCGCCAGCAGCCTGGACAGGGGGCTCTCACCCCTCCACTTT. This sequence encodes CASSLDRGLSPLHF.